Following are 8 T cell receptor beta chains from one sample sequenced in a study of shared clonotypes between healthy human individuals. Repertoires were generated with immunoSEQ multiplex PCR, while TCRdb's copy carries only in-frame clones and drops some. The sample has approximately 2.5 million clones; under 95% are singletons. What was sequenced was naive CD4+ T cells from PBMCs. Subset reported: CD45RA+ positively selected. The receptors originated from a man younger than 35 in good health. Some clones in this sample may be carry-over from other donors' samples.

The chain links TRBV2 to TRBJ2-5; TRBD2 agrees at 7 bases. With the DNA end fitting TRBJ2-7 better, the J assignment may be wrong. The CDR3 extends over 14 amino acids. CDR1 and CDR2 from the germline V gene are SNHLY and FYNNEI. The CDR3 DNA reads as TGTGCCAGCAGTGAGCAGCGGGGCTCCTACGAGCAGTACTTC. Amino acid sequence: CASSEQRGSYEQYF.

CDR3 amino acids: CASRTSGLPYNEQFF. CDR3 bases: TGTGCCAGCAGGACTAGCGGCCTACCCTACAATGAGCAGTTCTTC. The chain recombines TRBV2 with TRBJ2-1; TRBD2 aligns across 9 bases. V lost 6 bases and J lost 2; bases outside the gene matches: 5. Germline V gene data show CDR1 as SNHLY and CDR2 as FYNNEI. This CDR3 contains 15 residues.

This rearrangement joins TRBV7-9 to TRBJ2-7; D might be TRBD2 (5 bases). There are 13 residues in the CDR3. V lost 4 bases, J lost 7 bases, and 14 bases lay in between. The germline V gene has CDR1 SEHNR and CDR2 FQNEAQ (reference sequence). Here the CDR3 DNA reads TGTGCCAGCAGCTCGCATCTCGGGGTAGAGCAGTACTTC. It specifies CASSSHLGVEQYF.

The chain joins TRBV28 to TRBJ1-2; a weak D match, TRBD1 (6 bases). The CDR3 totals 12 residues. CDR1 and CDR2 (germline): MDHEN, SYDVKM. V was pared by 5 bases and J by 6 bases, with 10 bases between. The CDR3, as DNA: TGTGCCAGCAGTCCGAACAGGGATGGCTACACCTTC. Translating it yields CASSPNRDGYTF.

The chain employs TRBV6-5 and TRBJ2-1; a weak D match, TRBD1 (6 bases). The CDR3 is 15 amino acids. CDR1 MNHEY and CDR2 SVGAGI come from the germline V gene. The germline V and J ends were trimmed by 5 bases and 6 bases, with 17 bases remaining between them. The CDR3 sequence is CASSAPDRRSNEQFF. CDR3 nucleotide sequence: TGTGCCAGCAGTGCCCCGGACAGAAGGAGCAATGAGCAGTTCTTC.

The J gene is TRBJ2-5, the V gene TRBV28; TRBD2 matches at 8 bases. The CDR3 length is 14 residues. J lost 5 bases, V lost 5 bases, and 7 bases had no gene match. The germline V gene encodes CDR1 MDHEN and CDR2 SYDVKM. The CDR3 loop is CASSALAGTETQYF. The CDR3 coding sequence is TGTGCCAGCAGTGCTTTAGCGGGAACGGAGACCCAGTACTTC.

This sequence joins TRBV4-1 and TRBJ2-1; D remains ambiguous. CDR3 length: 15 amino acids. Looked up from germline, CDR1 is MGHRA and CDR2 is YSYEKL. Trimming took off 1 base at V and 3 bases at J, with 10 bases between the two ends. This chain's CDR3 is CASSQGFASYNEQFF. CDR3 DNA sequence: TGCGCCAGCAGCCAAGGTTTCGCAAGCTACAATGAGCAGTTCTTC.

The genes are TRBV9 and TRBJ1-2, with D tentatively TRBD1 (5 bases). CDR3 size: 16 residues. Germline CDR1 and CDR2: SGDLS and YYNGEE. V was shortened by 1 base and J by 1 base, with 14 bases between the two germline ends. CDR3 loop: CASSVLPQGNNYGYTF. The CDR3 bases are TGTGCCAGCAGCGTACTACCGCAGGGTAATAACTATGGCTACACCTTC.